The 18 T cell receptor beta chains listed next were all sequenced from one sample in a study of T cell responses to AZD1222 COVID-19 vaccine. Sequencing was performed with immunoSEQ multiplex PCR; in TCRdb, only in-frame clones are kept and a portion is missing. The table lists about 86,000 clones, around 73% of them singletons. The sequenced sample was peripheral blood, obtained on day 0 of AZD1222 vaccination. These TCRs come from an adult in good health.

The rearrangement links TRBV6-6 to TRBJ1-1, with D perhaps matching TRBD1 (5 bases). CDR1 is MNHNY and CDR2 is SVGAGI in the germline V gene (reference sequence). The CDR3 is 13 amino acids. The V gene lost 7 bases and the J gene lost 8 bases, with 17 bases spanning the gap. CDR3 protein: CASTDRGSGEAFF. The DNA for the CDR3 is TGTGCCAGCACCGATCGGGGGAGCGGAGAAGCTTTCTTT.

This rearrangement joins TRBV18 to TRBJ1-6; possibly TRBD1 for D (5 bases). CDR1 and CDR2 (germline): KGHSH, LQKENI. The CDR3 sequence is 15 residues long. The V and J ends lost 1 base and 6 bases respectively, with 10 bases between them. CDR3 DNA: TGTGCCAGCTCACCACGGGCAGGGCCTAATTCACCCCTCCACTTT. Protein product: CASSPRAGPNSPLHF.

This sequence joins TRBV29-1 and TRBJ2-5, with 14 bases that match TRBD2. Trimming took 8 bases from V and 5 from J; bases not matched to a gene: 13. CDR1 SQVTM and CDR2 ANQGSEA come from the germline V gene. The CDR3 totals 16 residues. CDR3 sequence reads: CSSMGGLAGEWETQYF. The CDR3 region has the DNA TGCAGCTCAATGGGGGGACTAGCGGGAGAGTGGGAGACCCAGTACTTC. The full variable domain, in which reference TRBV29-1 and TRBJ2-5 provide the parts outside the CDR3, is SAVISQKPSRDICQRGTSLTIQCQVDSQVTMMFWYRQQPGQSLTLIATANQGSEATYESGFVIDKFPISRPNLTFSTLTVSNMSPEDSSIYLCSSMGGLAGEWETQYFGPGTRLLVL.

This chain joins TRBV28 and TRBJ2-7; weak D call: TRBD2 (5 bases). This CDR3 region has 16 residues. CDR1 is MDHEN and CDR2 is SYDVKM in the germline V gene. V dropped 8 bases and J dropped 1 base, with 21 bases sitting between them. CDR3 in amino acids: CASRTSEAGGSYEQYF. The CDR3 DNA is TGTGCCAGCCGGACCTCGGAGGCTGGTGGTTCCTACGAGCAGTACTTC. Full variable domain (outside the CDR3, taken from reference TRBV28 and TRBJ2-7): DVKVTQSSRYLVKRTGEKVFLECVQDMDHENMFWYRQDPGLGLRLIYFSYDVKMKEKGDIPEGYSVSREKKERFSLILESASTNQTSMYLCASRTSEAGGSYEQYFGPGTRLTVT.

V and J are TRBV3-1 (or the pseudogene TRBV3-2) and TRBJ1-3, with a possible D match to TRBD1 (6 bases). The CDR3 contains 15 residues. Trimming cost V 0 bases and J 5 bases, with 11 bases left between them. Germline values: CDR1 LGHDT, CDR2 YNNKEL (reference sequence). The CDR3 loop reads CASSQEFQGRNTIYF. DNA for the CDR3: TGTGCCAGCAGCCAAGAATTCCAGGGGAGAAACACCATATATTTT.

This sequence joins TRBV2 and TRBJ2-5; 8 bases agree with TRBD1. The CDR3 spans 15 residues. Germline trimming cut 8 bases from V and 4 bases from J; bases unmatched to any gene: 12. From germline, CDR1 is SNHLY and CDR2 FYNNEI. In DNA form, the CDR3 reads TGTGCCAGCGGGCTCCGGAGGACAGGGAGAGAGACCCAGTACTTC. It specifies CASGLRRTGRETQYF.

The chain employs TRBV30 and TRBJ2-3; D ambiguous. The CDR3 is 12 residues long. Trimming took 2 bases from V and 0 from J, leaving 3 bases between them. The germline V gene has CDR1 GTSNPN and CDR2 SVGIG (reference sequence). As DNA, the CDR3 is TGTGCCTGGAGTTTCAGCACAGATACGCAGTATTTT. Translating it yields CAWSFSTDTQYF.

This clone was counted once. The chain combines TRBV18 with TRBJ2-7; 8 bases line up with TRBD1. J gave up 7 bases and V 6 bases, and 5 bases lay outside the gene matches. Germline assignment: CDR1 KGHSH and CDR2 LQKENI. This CDR3 comprises 12 residues. The CDR3 DNA follows: TGTGCCAGCTCGGCAGACAGGGGTGAGCAGTACTTC. Translating it yields CASSADRGEQYF.

J is TRBJ1-6 and V is TRBV28; D is unclear. V gave up 6 bases and J gave up 6 bases, with 3 bases separating them. Germline V gene lookup returns CDR1 MDHEN and CDR2 SYDVKM. This CDR3 region has 11 residues. For the CDR3, the DNA is TGTGCCAGCAGGAGTAATTCACCCCTCCACTTT. This encodes CASRSNSPLHF.

This sequence joins TRBV7-2 and TRBJ1-5; D is unclear. Germline values: CDR1 SGHTA, CDR2 FQGNSA. The CDR3 sequence is 17 residues long. The V end lost 4 bases, the J end lost 0 bases, and 16 bases lay between the germline ends. Here the CDR3 reads CASSSLEGRYSNQPQHF. The CDR3 coding sequence is TGTGCCAGCAGCTCCCTCGAAGGCCGCTATAGCAATCAGCCCCAGCATTTT.

J is TRBJ2-3 and V is TRBV3-1 (or the pseudogene TRBV3-2); 13 nucleotides agree with TRBD2. V trimming: 6 bases; J trimming: 6 bases; junction bases outside the gene matches: 9. This CDR3 is 16 amino acids long. Germline CDR1 and CDR2: LGHDT and YNNKEL (reference sequence). In nucleotides, the CDR3 is TGTGCCAGCAGTAACTTACTAGCGGGAGGGCTGGATACGCAGTATTTT. It is translated as CASSNLLAGGLDTQYF.

The chain is built from TRBV28 and TRBJ1-1; 9 bases map to TRBD1. The junction had 8 bases not matched to a gene; V was cut back by 5 bases and J by 4 bases. CDR1 is MDHEN, CDR2 SYDVKM, per germline. CDR3 length: 15 residues. The CDR3 spells CASSLGDRVVTEAFF. The CDR3 bases are TGTGCCAGCAGTCTAGGGGACAGGGTGGTCACTGAAGCTTTCTTT. Looking up the rest from reference TRBV28 and TRBJ1-1 gives the full variable domain: DVKVTQSSRYLVKRTGEKVFLECVQDMDHENMFWYRQDPGLGLRLIYFSYDVKMKEKGDIPEGYSVSREKKERFSLILESASTNQTSMYLCASSLGDRVVTEAFFGQGTRLTVV.

The chain is built from TRBV7-9 and TRBJ2-3, with D possibly being TRBD1 (6 bases). Trimming took 11 bases from V and 5 from J, leaving 20 bases between them. This CDR3 has 14 residues. Germline CDR1 is SEHNR and CDR2 is FQNEAQ (reference sequence). The CDR3 sequence is CALGAASVRDTQYF. CDR3 DNA sequence: TGTGCCTTGGGGGCGGCGAGTGTCAGAGATACGCAGTATTTT. The complete variable domain, with remaining parts taken from reference TRBV7-9 and TRBJ2-3, reads DTGVSQNPRHKITKRGQNVTFRCDPISEHNRLYWYRQTLGQGPEFLTYFQNEAQLEKSRLLSDRFSAERPKGSFSTLEIQRTEQGDSAMYLCALGAASVRDTQYFGPGTRLTVL.

The J gene is TRBJ1-6, the V gene TRBV5-4, with D hard to call. The CDR3 runs to 15 residues. With 3 bases removed from V and 8 bases from J, the gap between germline ends came to 15 bases. The germline gives CDR1 SGHNT, CDR2 YYREEE (reference sequence). Here the CDR3 reads CASSSEGRIYSPLHF. The CDR3 bases are TGTGCCAGCAGCTCCGAGGGCAGAATATATTCACCCCTCCACTTT.

V gene TRBV4-1 combines with J gene TRBJ1-4, with 7 bases fitting TRBD1. V dropped 6 bases and J dropped 6; count of bases not matched to a gene: 7. The CDR3 runs 14 residues. CDR1 and CDR2 from the germline V gene are MGHRA and YSYEKL. The CDR3 sequence is CASSLQGDDEKLFF. The DNA of the CDR3 is TGCGCCAGCAGTCTGCAGGGGGATGATGAAAAACTGTTTTTT.

The chain recombines TRBV5-1 with TRBJ1-6; 7 bases agree with TRBD1. CDR3 length: 13 amino acids. Trimming took 5 bases from V and 10 from J; bases not matched to a gene: 6. Per germline, CDR1 SGHRS and CDR2 YFSETQ. DNA of the CDR3: TGCGCCAGCAGGCAGGGGGAGGAATCACCCCTCCACTTT. This gives the protein CASRQGEESPLHF.

The V and J genes are TRBV13 and TRBJ2-1; D is possibly TRBD1 or TRBD2 (7 bases each). The CDR3 spans 17 residues. V dropped 5 bases and J dropped 12 bases, with 29 bases sitting between them. The germline V gene encodes CDR1 PRHDT and CDR2 FYEKMQ (reference sequence). CDR3 DNA sequence: TGTGCCAGCAGCGCAAGCCGGGACAGAGCGGGCTCGGGAGGGCAGTTCTTC. Translation gives CASSASRDRAGSGGQFF.

V gene TRBV27 combines with J gene TRBJ1-4, with 8 bases fitting TRBD1. Germline V gives CDR1 MNHEY, CDR2 SMNVEV (reference sequence). This CDR3 contains 21 residues. V lost 5 bases and J lost 0; bases outside the gene matches: 20. Here the CDR3 reads CASSTYLNTDREVATNEKLFF. For the CDR3, the DNA is TGTGCCAGCAGTACCTACCTCAATACGGACAGGGAGGTAGCAACTAATGAAAAACTGTTTTTT. The variable domain in full, with the rest retrieved from reference TRBV27 and TRBJ1-4, is EAQVTQNPRYLITVTGKKLTVTCSQNMNHEYMSWYRQDPGLGLRQIYYSMNVEVTDKGDVPEGYKVSRKEKRNFPLILESPSPNQTSLYFCASSTYLNTDREVATNEKLFFGSGTQLSVL.